The sequence of this TCR beta chain was determined in a study of shared clonotypes between healthy human individuals. The overall study: Contributing individuals were two females and a few males aged 18 to 49.

Some clones are missing from TCRdb's copy, which holds only in-frame ones; the method was immunoSEQ multiplex PCR. This table holds 2 million or so clones, 85% to 95% found once. Looked up from germline, CDR1 is SQVTM and CDR2 is ANQGSEA. This CDR3 is built from 13 residues. Trimming took off 7 bases at V and 6 bases at J, with 16 bases between the two ends. The material sequenced was naive CD4+ T cells sorted from blood. Subset here: CD45RA+ positively selected. This TCR was recovered from a man younger than 35 in good health. This chain links TRBV29-1 with TRBJ2-1; TRBD2 might be the D (5 bases). The CDR3 DNA sequence: TGCAGCGGGACTTCCCGGTCTCTCAATGAGCAGTTCTTC. Its translation: CSGTSRSLNEQFF.